The clone carrying this TCR beta chain was counted a few times. Its antigen is currently unknown. This sample is part of a study of identifying expanded T cells in peripheral blood. Regarding the study as a whole: Over approximately two and four weeks, about 15 and 19 clones changed, versus more than 1 between replicates. Variance in clone template counts between approximately two-week samples significantly increased with total template count across all healthy donors.

Clones were sequenced by immunoSEQ multiplex PCR, and TCRdb holds only the in-frame ones, with some missing. Among approximately 100,000 clones, about 85% were seen once, and the ten largest hold just under 8.5%. The clonotype originates from a person between 18 and 69 years old in good health. Sequencing was done on a sample of blood.

For the CDR3, the DNA is TGTGCCAGTAGTACGTCTGACTATAGCAATCAGCCCCAGCATTTT. Its translation is CASSTSDYSNQPQHF. V usage is TRBV19 and J usage is TRBJ1-5; D is unresolved. Germline V gives CDR1 LNHDA, CDR2 SQIVND (reference sequence). This CDR3 has 15 amino acids. Trimming removed 4 bases at V and 0 bases at J, with 10 bases between.